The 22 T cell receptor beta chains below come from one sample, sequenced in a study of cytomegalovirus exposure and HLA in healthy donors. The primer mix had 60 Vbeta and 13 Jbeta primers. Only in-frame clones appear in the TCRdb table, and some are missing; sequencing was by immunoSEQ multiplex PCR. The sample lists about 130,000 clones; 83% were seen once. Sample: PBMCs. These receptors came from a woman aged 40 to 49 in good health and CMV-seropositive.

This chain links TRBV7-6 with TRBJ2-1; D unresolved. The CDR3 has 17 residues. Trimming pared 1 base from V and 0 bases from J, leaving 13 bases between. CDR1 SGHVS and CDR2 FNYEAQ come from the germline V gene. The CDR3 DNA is TGTGCCAGCAGCTTAGGTCTCAAACTGAGCTCCTACAATGAGCAGTTCTTC. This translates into CASSLGLKLSSYNEQFF.

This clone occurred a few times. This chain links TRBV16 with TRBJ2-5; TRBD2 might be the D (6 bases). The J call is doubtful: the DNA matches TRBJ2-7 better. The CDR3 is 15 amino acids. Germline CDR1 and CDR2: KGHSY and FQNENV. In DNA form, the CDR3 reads TGTGCCAGCAGCCTAAGGGCGGGGCCCTCAAACGAGCAGTACTTC. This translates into CASSLRAGPSNEQYF.

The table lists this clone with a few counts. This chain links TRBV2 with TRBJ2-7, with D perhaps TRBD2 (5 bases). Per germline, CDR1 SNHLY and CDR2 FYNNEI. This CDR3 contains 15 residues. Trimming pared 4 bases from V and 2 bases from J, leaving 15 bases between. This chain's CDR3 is CASSVSSGGPYEQYF. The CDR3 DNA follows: TGTGCCAGCAGTGTCTCCAGCGGAGGACCCTACGAGCAGTACTTC.

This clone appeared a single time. Here the CDR3 DNA reads TGTGCCAGCAGCTTGGTGGGCGTTTCCTACAATGAGCAGTTCTTC. Its translation: CASSLVGVSYNEQFF. The J gene is TRBJ2-1, the V gene TRBV5-6; D gene unclear. The CDR3 runs to 15 residues. Trimming shortened V by 0 bases and J by 1 base, and 8 bases separated the two germline ends. In germline, CDR1 is SGHDT, CDR2 YYEEEE.

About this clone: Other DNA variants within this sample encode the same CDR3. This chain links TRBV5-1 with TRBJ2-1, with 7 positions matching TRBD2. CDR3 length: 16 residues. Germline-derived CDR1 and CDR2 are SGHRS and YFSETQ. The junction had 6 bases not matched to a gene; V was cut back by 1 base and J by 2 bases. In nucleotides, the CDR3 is TGCGCCAGCAGCTTGAATGTGGGAGGGGCCTACAATGAGCAGTTCTTC. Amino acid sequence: CASSLNVGGAYNEQFF. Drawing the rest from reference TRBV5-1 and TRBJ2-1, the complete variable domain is KAGVTQTPRYLIKTRGQQVTLSCSPISGHRSVSWYQQTPGQGLQFLFEYFSETQRNKGNFPGRFSGRQFSNSRSEMNVSTLELGDSALYLCASSLNVGGAYNEQFFGPGTRLTVL.

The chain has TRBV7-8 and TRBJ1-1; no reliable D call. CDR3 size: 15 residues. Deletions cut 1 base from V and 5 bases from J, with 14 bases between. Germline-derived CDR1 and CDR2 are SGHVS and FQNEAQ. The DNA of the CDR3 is TGTGCCAGCAGCTTAGAAGGAGGGTTTGTAACTGAAGCTTTCTTT. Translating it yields CASSLEGGFVTEAFF.

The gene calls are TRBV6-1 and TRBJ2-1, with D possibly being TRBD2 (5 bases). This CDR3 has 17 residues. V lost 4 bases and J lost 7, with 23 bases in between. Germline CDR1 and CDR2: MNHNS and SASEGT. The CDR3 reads CASSGGLAYRQRNEQFF. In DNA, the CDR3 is TGTGCCAGCAGTGGAGGGCTCGCCTACCGTCAACGGAATGAGCAGTTCTTC.

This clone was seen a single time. The CDR3, as DNA: TGTGCCAGCAGACTAGCGGCCCCCTACAATGAGCAGTTCTTC. The encoded protein is CASRLAAPYNEQFF. V gene TRBV6-4 combines with J gene TRBJ2-1; 8 bases are shared with TRBD2. The V segment lost 6 bases and the J segment 2 bases; nucleotides outside the gene matches: 3. Germline assignment: CDR1 MRHNA and CDR2 SNTAGT. The CDR3 extends over 14 amino acids.

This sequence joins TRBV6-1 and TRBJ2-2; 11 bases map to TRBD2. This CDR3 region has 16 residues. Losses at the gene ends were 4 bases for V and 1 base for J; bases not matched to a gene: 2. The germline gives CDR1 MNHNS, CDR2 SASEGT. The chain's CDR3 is CASSVGTSGNTGELFF. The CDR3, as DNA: TGTGCCAGCAGTGTTGGGACTAGCGGGAACACCGGGGAGCTGTTTTTT.

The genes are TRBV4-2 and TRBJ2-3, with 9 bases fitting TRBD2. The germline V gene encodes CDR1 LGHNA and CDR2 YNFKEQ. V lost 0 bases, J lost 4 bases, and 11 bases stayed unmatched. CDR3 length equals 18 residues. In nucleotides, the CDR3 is TGTGCCAGCAGCCAAGAACTGGCGGCGGGAGGGGTGGCAGATACGCAGTATTTT. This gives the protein CASSQELAAGGVADTQYF.

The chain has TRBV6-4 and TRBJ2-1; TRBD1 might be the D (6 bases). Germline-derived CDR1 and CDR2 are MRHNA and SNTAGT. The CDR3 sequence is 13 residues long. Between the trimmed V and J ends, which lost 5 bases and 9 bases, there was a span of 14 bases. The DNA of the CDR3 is TGTGCCAGCAGTTTGGTATCACAGGGTGAGCAGTTCTTC. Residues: CASSLVSQGEQFF.

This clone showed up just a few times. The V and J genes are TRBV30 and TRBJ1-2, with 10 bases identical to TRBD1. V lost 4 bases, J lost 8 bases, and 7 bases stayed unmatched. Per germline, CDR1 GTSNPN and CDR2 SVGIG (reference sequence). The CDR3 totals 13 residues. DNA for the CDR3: TGTGCCTGGATGTCGGGACAGGGGCGAGGCTACACCTTC. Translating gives CAWMSGQGRGYTF.

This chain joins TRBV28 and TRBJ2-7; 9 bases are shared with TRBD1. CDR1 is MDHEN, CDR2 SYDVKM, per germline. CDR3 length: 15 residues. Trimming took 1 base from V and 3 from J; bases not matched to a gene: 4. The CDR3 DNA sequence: TGTGCCAGCAGTTTATCCCGGACAGGGGTCTACGAGCAGTACTTC. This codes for CASSLSRTGVYEQYF. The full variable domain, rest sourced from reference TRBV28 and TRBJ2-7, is DVKVTQSSRYLVKRTGEKVFLECVQDMDHENMFWYRQDPGLGLRLIYFSYDVKMKEKGDIPEGYSVSREKKERFSLILESASTNQTSMYLCASSLSRTGVYEQYFGPGTRLTVT.

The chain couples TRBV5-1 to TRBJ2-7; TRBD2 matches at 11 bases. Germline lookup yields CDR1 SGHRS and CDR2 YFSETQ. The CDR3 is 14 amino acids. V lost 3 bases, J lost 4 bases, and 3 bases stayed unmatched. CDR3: CASSSGTSGYEQYF. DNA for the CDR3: TGCGCCAGCAGCTCAGGGACTAGCGGATACGAGCAGTACTTC.

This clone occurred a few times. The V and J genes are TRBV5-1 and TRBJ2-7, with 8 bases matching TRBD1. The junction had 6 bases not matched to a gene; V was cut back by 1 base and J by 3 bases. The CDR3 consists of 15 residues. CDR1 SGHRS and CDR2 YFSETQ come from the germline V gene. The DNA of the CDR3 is TGCGCCAGCAGCTTGAGACAGGGGACTTTCTACGAGCAGTACTTC. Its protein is CASSLRQGTFYEQYF. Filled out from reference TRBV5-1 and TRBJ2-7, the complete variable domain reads KAGVTQTPRYLIKTRGQQVTLSCSPISGHRSVSWYQQTPGQGLQFLFEYFSETQRNKGNFPGRFSGRQFSNSRSEMNVSTLELGDSALYLCASSLRQGTFYEQYFGPGTRLTVT.

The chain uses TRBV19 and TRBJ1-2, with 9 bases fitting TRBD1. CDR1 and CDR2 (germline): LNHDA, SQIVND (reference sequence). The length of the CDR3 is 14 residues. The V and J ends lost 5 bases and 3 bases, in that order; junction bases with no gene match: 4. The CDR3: CASSLRTGDYGYTF. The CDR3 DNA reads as TGTGCCAGTAGTCTAAGGACAGGGGACTATGGCTACACCTTC.

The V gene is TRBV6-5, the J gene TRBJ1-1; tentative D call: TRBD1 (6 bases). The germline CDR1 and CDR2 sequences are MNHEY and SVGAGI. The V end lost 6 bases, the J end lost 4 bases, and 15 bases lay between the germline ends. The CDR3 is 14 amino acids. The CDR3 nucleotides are TGTGCCAGCAGGTCCGGGACAAAGCTCACTGAAGCTTTCTTT. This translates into CASRSGTKLTEAFF.

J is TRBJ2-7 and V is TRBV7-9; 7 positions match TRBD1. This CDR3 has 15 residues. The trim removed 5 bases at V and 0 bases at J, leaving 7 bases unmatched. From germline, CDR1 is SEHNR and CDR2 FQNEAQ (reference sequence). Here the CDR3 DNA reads TGTGCCAGCAGCAACGGACAGGCCGTCTCCTACGAGCAGTACTTC. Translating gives CASSNGQAVSYEQYF.

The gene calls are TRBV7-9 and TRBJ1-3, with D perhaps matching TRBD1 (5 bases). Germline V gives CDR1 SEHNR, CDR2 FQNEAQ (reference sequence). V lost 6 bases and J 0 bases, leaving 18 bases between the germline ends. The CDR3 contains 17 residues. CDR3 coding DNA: TGTGCCAGCAGATCATTGGCGGGGGGTACCTCTGGAAACACCATATATTTT. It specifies CASRSLAGGTSGNTIYF.

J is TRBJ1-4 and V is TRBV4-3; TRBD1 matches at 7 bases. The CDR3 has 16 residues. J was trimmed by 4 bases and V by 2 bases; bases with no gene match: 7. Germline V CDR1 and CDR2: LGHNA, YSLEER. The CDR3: CASSQLNRGRNEKLFF. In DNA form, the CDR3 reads TGCGCCAGCAGCCAACTGAACAGGGGCCGTAATGAAAAACTGTTTTTT.

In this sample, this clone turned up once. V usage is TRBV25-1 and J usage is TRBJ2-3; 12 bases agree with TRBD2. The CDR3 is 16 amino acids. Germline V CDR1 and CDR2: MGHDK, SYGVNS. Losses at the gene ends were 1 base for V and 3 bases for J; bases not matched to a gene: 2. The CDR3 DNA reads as TGTGCCAGCAGTGAATCCGGACTAGCGGGAACAGATACGCAGTATTTT. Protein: CASSESGLAGTDTQYF.

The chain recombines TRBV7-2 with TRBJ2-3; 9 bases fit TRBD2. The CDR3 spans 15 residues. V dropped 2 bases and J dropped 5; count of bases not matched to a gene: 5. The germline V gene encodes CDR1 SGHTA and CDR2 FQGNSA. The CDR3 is CASSLLAGNLDTQYF. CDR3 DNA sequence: TGTGCCAGCAGCTTACTAGCGGGAAACTTAGATACGCAGTATTTT.